The TCR beta chain described here comes from a study of Ad26.COV2.S vaccination and SARS-CoV-2 variants. V dropped 7 bases and J dropped 7 bases, with 15 bases sitting between them. This CDR3 has 13 amino acids. Looked up from germline, CDR1 is SGHTS and CDR2 is YDEGEE. Documented treatment: over 15 received Ad26.COV2.S at low or high dose, single or two shots; about 5 received placebo; per-sample allocation not given. After the first vaccine or placebo injection, samples were drawn on day 63. Expression of Wuhan-strain SARS-CoV-2 spike came from the Ad26 vector that formed the vaccine. Only in-frame clones appear in the TCRdb table, and some are missing; sequencing was by immunoSEQ multiplex PCR. The sample lists about 350,000 clones, around 87% occurring once.

The sequence derives from a person between 18 and 59 years old who received the Ad26.COV2.S COVID-19 vaccine or a placebo. The specimen was peripheral blood, collected in a trial of Ad26.COV2.S vaccine versus placebo. V gene TRBV5-8 combines with J gene TRBJ2-1; D may be TRBD2 (6 bases). The CDR3 sequence is CASAGPEGNEQFF. CDR3 sequence (DNA): TGTGCCAGCGCGGGGCCCGAGGGGAATGAGCAGTTCTTC. Full variable domain (missing parts from reference TRBV5-8 and TRBJ2-1): EAGVTQSPTHLIKTRGQQATLRCSPISGHTSVYWYQQALGLGLQFLLWYDEGEERNRGNFPPRFSGRQFPNYSSELNVNALELEDSALYLCASAGPEGNEQFFGPGTRLTVL.